Sequencing of this T cell receptor beta chain was carried out in a study of type 1 and type 2 diabetes patients. Study context: The cohort mixed type 1 diabetes, type 2 diabetes and nondiabetic donors. CD4+ or CD8+ T cells were positively selected from PBMCs with microbeads.

Trimming at V came to 4 bases and at J to 7 bases, leaving 5 bases not matched to a gene. The CDR3 sequence is 14 residues long. The germline V gene encodes CDR1 MGHDK and CDR2 SYGVNS. In its sample, this clonotype was seen a few times. Its antigen is not identified. Study-wide findings and caveats: Groups were not age- or gender-matched, which may bias interpretation. With limited T2D and control samples, some T1D-only expanded clones may not be T1D-specific.

Amplification started from genomic DNA. A primer set of 30 forward and 13 reverse primers amplified the CDR3. TCRdb reanalysed the multiplex PCR reads using MiXCR and keeps one entry per CDR3 protein. This table holds some 250,000 distinct CDR3 sequences, 45% to 60% found once. The sequence came from a man aged 18 to 29 with type 2 diabetes. Sequenced input: peripheral blood mononuclear cells (PBMCs). The chain is built from TRBV25-1 and TRBJ2-3, with 10 bases lining up with TRBD2. In DNA form, the CDR3 reads TGTGCCAGCAGTGCTAGCGGGAGTCGGAATACGCAGTATTTT. Its translation: CASSASGSRNTQYF.